The 15 T cell receptor beta chains below all came from one sample that was sequenced in a study of blood T cell repertoires in COVID-19. Measured with immunoSEQ multiplex PCR; TCRdb has only the in-frame clones, and not every one. This sample has 130,000 or so clones, with approximately 71% found just once. Sequenced: peripheral blood. These receptors came from a woman aged 70-85 years with acute or convalescent COVID-19.

The chain employs TRBV7-8 and TRBJ1-1, with 7 bases lining up with TRBD1. The J segment lost 2 bases and the V segment lost 1 base, leaving 4 bases of the junction unmatched. Germline V gene data show CDR1 as SGHVS and CDR2 as FQNEAQ. The CDR3 has 15 residues. The CDR3 DNA reads as TGTGCCAGCAGCTTAGAGGGACAGTTTAACACTGAAGCTTTCTTT. Translation gives CASSLEGQFNTEAFF.

There are a few counts of this clone. The chain uses TRBV7-9 and TRBJ1-6; D gene uncertain. The germline V and J ends were trimmed by 5 bases and 7 bases, with 6 bases remaining between them. CDR1 is SEHNR and CDR2 is FQNEAQ in the germline V gene (reference sequence). This CDR3 spans 12 amino acids. CDR3 protein: CASSAGNSPLHF. Written as DNA, the CDR3 is TGTGCCAGCAGCGCGGGGAATTCACCCCTCCACTTT.

The chain couples TRBV28 to TRBJ2-3; TRBD2 aligns across 7 bases. This CDR3 comprises 12 residues. V shed 8 bases, J shed 2 bases, and the junction held 1 base outside the gene matches. Germline V CDR1 and CDR2: MDHEN, SYDVKM. CDR3 nucleotides: TGTGCCAGCGGACTAGACACAGATACGCAGTATTTT. Residues: CASGLDTDTQYF.

In its sample, this clone ranks as medium-sized (0.01 to 0.1%). The chain combines TRBV6-1 with TRBJ1-1; no reliable D call. CDR3 length equals 12 residues. The germline V gene encodes CDR1 MNHNS and CDR2 SASEGT. The ends were cut back, 3 bases at V and 3 bases at J, with 5 bases in the middle. The CDR3 is CASSDRYTEAFF. CDR3 in DNA: TGTGCCAGCAGTGACAGGTACACTGAAGCTTTCTTT.

The chain carries TRBV7-8 and TRBJ2-3; 11 bases fit TRBD2. This CDR3 has 15 residues. In germline, CDR1 is SGHVS, CDR2 FQNEAQ. J was trimmed by 6 bases and V by 2 bases; bases with no gene match: 4. Here the CDR3 reads CASSLLAGGHDTQYF. As DNA, the CDR3 is TGTGCCAGCAGCTTATTAGCGGGAGGGCATGATACGCAGTATTTT. The whole variable domain, filled in from reference TRBV7-8 and TRBJ2-3, reads GAGVSQSPRYKVAKRGQDVALRCDPISGHVSLFWYQQALGQGPEFLTYFQNEAQLDKSGLPSDRFFAERPEGSVSTLKIQRTQQEDSAVYLCASSLLAGGHDTQYFGPGTRLTVL.

The genes are TRBV19 and TRBJ1-3; weak D call: TRBD1 (6 bases). The V and J ends lost 2 bases and 3 bases respectively, with 11 bases between them. The germline gives CDR1 LNHDA, CDR2 SQIVND (reference sequence). This CDR3 spans 15 amino acids. CDR3 coding DNA: TGTGCCAGTAGTATACCCCGGACAGATGGAAACACCATATATTTT. Its translation is CASSIPRTDGNTIYF.

This chain links TRBV5-5 with TRBJ1-3, with a possible D match to TRBD1 (6 bases). V was shortened by 4 bases and J by 4 bases, with 15 bases between the two germline ends. CDR3 length: 15 residues. Germline CDR1 reads SGHKS; CDR2 reads YYEKEE (reference sequence). This chain's CDR3 is CASSTFPGEGNTIYF. The CDR3 DNA reads TGTGCCAGCAGCACGTTCCCAGGGGAAGGAAACACCATATATTTT.

This chain uses TRBV5-4 with TRBJ2-2, with TRBD2 matching over 11 bases. Germline V lookup: CDR1 SGHNT, CDR2 YYREEE (reference sequence). The CDR3 loop spans 16 amino acids. V dropped 2 bases and J dropped 4; count of bases not matched to a gene: 4. DNA of the CDR3: TGTGCCAGCAGCTTCGGTAGCGGGAGGGTCACCGGGGAGCTGTTTTTT. Protein: CASSFGSGRVTGELFF.

The chain employs TRBV4-2 and TRBJ1-6, with 7 nucleotides matching TRBD1. V was pared by 1 base and J by 5 bases, with 2 bases of the junction left unmatched. The CDR3 sequence is 15 residues long. Germline V gene data show CDR1 as LGHNA and CDR2 as YNFKEQ. The CDR3 is CASSQVDRNNSPLHF. In DNA form, the CDR3 reads TGTGCCAGCAGCCAAGTGGACAGGAATAATTCACCCCTCCACTTT.

The chain combines TRBV7-8 with TRBJ1-3, with 7 bases aligning to TRBD1. The germline V gene encodes CDR1 SGHVS and CDR2 FQNEAQ. The CDR3 covers 16 residues. The ends lost 3 bases at V and 0 bases at J; junction bases unmatched: 5. CDR3 sequence: CASSLDRPYSGNTIYF. CDR3 coding DNA: TGTGCCAGCAGCTTGGACAGGCCCTACTCTGGAAACACCATATATTTT.

The rearrangement links TRBV11-3 to TRBJ2-1, with D unclear. CDR1 and CDR2 (germline): SGHNT, YENEEA. The V end lost 3 bases, the J end lost 5 bases, and 11 bases lay between the germline ends. The CDR3 sequence is 14 residues long. The CDR3 is CASSLNHVDNEQFF. In nucleotides, the CDR3 is TGTGCCAGCAGCTTGAACCACGTAGACAATGAGCAGTTCTTC.

The chain carries TRBV6-5 and TRBJ1-4, with D perhaps matching TRBD1 (6 bases). The CDR3 contains 15 residues. Germline CDR1 and CDR2: MNHEY and SVGAGI. Trimming took 6 bases from V and 4 from J, leaving 15 bases between them. The CDR3 DNA is TGTGCCAGCAGACCACAGGGAGGGCATAATGAAAAACTGTTTTTT. This translates into CASRPQGGHNEKLFF.

This rearrangement joins TRBV11-2 to TRBJ2-5, with a tentative D call TRBD1 (5 bases). Germline V gives CDR1 SGHAT, CDR2 FQNNGV. CDR3 length: 14 residues. V gave up 1 base and J gave up 2 bases, with 8 bases separating them. CDR3 coding DNA: TGTGCCAGCAGCTTAGCCAGACAGCAAGAGACCCAGTACTTC. Residues: CASSLARQQETQYF.

There are a few counts of this clone. This CDR3 is CASRRTGGDEKLFF. CDR3 bases: TGTGCCAGCAGGCGGACAGGGGGCGATGAAAAACTGTTTTTT. J is TRBJ1-4 and V is TRBV6-6; 11 bases align to TRBD1. With V trimmed by 6 bases and J by 6 bases, 3 bases remained unmatched. Germline V lookup: CDR1 MNHNY, CDR2 SVGAGI (reference sequence). The CDR3 spans 14 residues.

The sample holds one count of this clone. The J gene is TRBJ2-1, the V gene TRBV2, with 10 nucleotides matching TRBD2. This CDR3 is 15 amino acids long. CDR1 and CDR2 (germline): SNHLY, FYNNEI. The junction had 4 bases not matched to a gene; V was cut back by 5 bases and J by 3 bases. CDR3 sequence (DNA): TGTGCCAGCAGTCAAAGGACTAGCGGCTACAATGAGCAGTTCTTC. Encoded protein: CASSQRTSGYNEQFF. The full variable domain, its missing parts supplied by reference TRBV2 and TRBJ2-1, is EPEVTQTPSHQVTQMGQEVILRCVPISNHLYFYWYRQILGQKVEFLVSFYNNEISEKSEIFDDQFSVERPDGSNFTLKIRSTKLEDSAMYFCASSQRTSGYNEQFFGPGTRLTVL.